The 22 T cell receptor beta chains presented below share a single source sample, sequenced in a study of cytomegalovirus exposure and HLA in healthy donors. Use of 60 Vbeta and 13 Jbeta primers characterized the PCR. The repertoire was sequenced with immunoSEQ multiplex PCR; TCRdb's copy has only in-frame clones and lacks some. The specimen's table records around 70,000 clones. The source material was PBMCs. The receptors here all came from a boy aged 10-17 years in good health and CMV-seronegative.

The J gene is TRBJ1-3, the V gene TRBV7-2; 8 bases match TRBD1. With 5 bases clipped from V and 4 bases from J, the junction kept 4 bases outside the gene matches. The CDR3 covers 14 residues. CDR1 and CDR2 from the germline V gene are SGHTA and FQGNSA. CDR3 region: CASSQGAGGNTIYF. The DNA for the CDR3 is TGTGCCAGCAGCCAGGGGGCAGGGGGAAACACCATATATTTT.

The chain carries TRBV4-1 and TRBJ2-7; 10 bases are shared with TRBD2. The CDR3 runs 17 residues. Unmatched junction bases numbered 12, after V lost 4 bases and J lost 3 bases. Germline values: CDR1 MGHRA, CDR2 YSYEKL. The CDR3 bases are TGCGCCAGCAGCCTAGGACTAGCGGCAAAAGGAATCTACGAGCAGTACTTC. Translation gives CASSLGLAAKGIYEQYF.

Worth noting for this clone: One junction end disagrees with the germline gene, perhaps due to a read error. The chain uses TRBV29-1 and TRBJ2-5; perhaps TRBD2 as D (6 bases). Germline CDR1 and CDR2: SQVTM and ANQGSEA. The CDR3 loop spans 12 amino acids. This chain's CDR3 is CSVVSGQETRYF. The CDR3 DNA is TGCAGCGTTGTTAGCGGCCAAGAGACCCGGTACTTC. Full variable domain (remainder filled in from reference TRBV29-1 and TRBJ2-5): SAVISQKPSRDICQRGTSLTIQCQVDSQVTMMFWYRQQPGQSLTLIATANQGSEATYESGFVIDKFPISRPNLTFSTLTVSNMSPEDSSIYLCSVVSGQETRYFGPGTRLLVL.

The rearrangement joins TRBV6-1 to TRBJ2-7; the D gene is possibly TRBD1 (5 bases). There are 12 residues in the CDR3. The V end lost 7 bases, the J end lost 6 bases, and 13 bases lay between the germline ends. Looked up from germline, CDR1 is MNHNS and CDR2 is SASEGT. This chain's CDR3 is CASMAGNSEQYF. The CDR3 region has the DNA TGTGCCAGCATGGCAGGGAACAGCGAGCAGTACTTC.

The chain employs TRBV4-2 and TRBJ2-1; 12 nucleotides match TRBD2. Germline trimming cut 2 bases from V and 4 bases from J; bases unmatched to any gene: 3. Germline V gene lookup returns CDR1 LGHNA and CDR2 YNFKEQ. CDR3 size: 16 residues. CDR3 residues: CASSQTSGRPYNEQFF. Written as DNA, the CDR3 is TGTGCCAGCAGCCAAACTAGCGGGAGGCCATACAATGAGCAGTTCTTC.

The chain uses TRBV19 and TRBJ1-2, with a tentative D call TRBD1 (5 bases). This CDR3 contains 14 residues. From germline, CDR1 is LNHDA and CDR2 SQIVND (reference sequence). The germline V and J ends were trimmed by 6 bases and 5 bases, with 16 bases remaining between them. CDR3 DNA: TGTGCCAGTAGGTTGACAGCGGGAGCATATGGCTACACCTTC. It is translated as CASRLTAGAYGYTF.

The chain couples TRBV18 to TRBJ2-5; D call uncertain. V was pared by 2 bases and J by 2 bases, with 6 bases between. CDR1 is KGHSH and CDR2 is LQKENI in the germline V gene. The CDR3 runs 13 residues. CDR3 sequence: CASSPNMQETQYF. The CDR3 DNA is TGTGCCAGCTCACCAAACATGCAAGAGACCCAGTACTTC.

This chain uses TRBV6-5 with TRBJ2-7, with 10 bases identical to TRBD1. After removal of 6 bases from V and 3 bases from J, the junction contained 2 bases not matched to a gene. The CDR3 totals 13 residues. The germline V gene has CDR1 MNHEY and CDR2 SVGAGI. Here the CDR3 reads CASRGQGNYEQYF. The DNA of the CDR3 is TGTGCCAGCAGGGGACAGGGGAACTACGAGCAGTACTTC.

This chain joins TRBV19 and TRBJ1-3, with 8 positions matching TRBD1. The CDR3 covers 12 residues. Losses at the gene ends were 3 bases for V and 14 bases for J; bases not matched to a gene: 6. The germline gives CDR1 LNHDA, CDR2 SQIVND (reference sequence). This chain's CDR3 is CASSIDRGRVYF. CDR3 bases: TGTGCCAGTAGTATCGACAGGGGCAGGGTATATTTT.

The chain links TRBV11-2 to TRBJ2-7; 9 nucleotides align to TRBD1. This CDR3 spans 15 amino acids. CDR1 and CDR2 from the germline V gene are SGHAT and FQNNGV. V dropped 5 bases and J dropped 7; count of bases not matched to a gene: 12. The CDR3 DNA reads TGTGCCAGCAGCCCGGGACAGGGAGAGATGGAAGAGCAGTACTTC. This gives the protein CASSPGQGEMEEQYF.

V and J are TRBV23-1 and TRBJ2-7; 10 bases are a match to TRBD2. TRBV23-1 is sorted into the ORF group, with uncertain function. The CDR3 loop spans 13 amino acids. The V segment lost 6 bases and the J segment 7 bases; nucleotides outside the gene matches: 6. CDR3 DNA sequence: TGCGCCAGCAGGCTAGCGGGAGTGGAAGAGCAGTACTTC. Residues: CASRLAGVEEQYF.

This chain's CDR3 is CASSRGPTYGYTF. In DNA form, the CDR3 reads TGTGCCAGCAGTAGGGGGCCTACCTATGGCTACACCTTC. V gene TRBV6-5 combines with J gene TRBJ1-2, with 7 nucleotides matching TRBD1. V shed 5 bases and J 4 bases; nucleotides not matched to a gene: 4. Per the germline V gene, CDR1 is MNHEY and CDR2 is SVGAGI. The CDR3 sequence is 13 residues long.

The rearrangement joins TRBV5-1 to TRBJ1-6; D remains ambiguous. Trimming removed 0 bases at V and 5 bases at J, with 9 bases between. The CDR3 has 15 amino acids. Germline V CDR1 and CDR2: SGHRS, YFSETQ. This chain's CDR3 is CASSLAVENNSPLHF. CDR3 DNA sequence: TGCGCCAGCAGCTTGGCCGTAGAGAATAATTCACCCCTCCACTTT.

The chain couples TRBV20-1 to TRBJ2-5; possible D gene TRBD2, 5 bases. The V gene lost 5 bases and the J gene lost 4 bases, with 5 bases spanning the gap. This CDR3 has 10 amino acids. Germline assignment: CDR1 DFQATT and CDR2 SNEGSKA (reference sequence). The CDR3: CSAGRETQYF. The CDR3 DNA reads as TGCAGTGCTGGGAGAGAGACCCAGTACTTC.

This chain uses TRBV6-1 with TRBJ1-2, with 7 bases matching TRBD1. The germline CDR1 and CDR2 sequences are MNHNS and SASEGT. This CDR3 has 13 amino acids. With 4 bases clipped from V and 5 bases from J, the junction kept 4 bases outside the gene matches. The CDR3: CASSVTGPYGYTF. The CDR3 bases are TGTGCCAGCAGTGTGACAGGGCCATATGGCTACACCTTC.

The chain's CDR3 is CATSREGLSTDTQYF. Here the CDR3 DNA reads TGTGCCACCAGCAGAGAGGGCCTGAGCACAGATACGCAGTATTTT. The genes are TRBV15 and TRBJ2-3; D unclear. CDR3 size: 15 residues. V was clipped by 0 bases and J by 0 bases, with 7 bases between them. Germline V gene sequence: CDR1 LNHNV, CDR2 YYDKDF (reference sequence).

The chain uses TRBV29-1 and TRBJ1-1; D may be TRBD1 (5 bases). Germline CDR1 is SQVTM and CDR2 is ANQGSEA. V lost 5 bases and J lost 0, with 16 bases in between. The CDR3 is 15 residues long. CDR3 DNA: TGCAGCGTTCGTGGTCCAGGGTGGCTGAACACTGAAGCTTTCTTT. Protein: CSVRGPGWLNTEAFF.

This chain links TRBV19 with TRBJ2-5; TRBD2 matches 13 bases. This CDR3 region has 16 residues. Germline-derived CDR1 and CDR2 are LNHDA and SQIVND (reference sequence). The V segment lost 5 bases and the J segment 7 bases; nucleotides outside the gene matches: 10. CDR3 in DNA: TGTGCCAGTAGTCCGTGGACTAGCGGGAGCTCTGGGACCCAGTACTTC. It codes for CASSPWTSGSSGTQYF.

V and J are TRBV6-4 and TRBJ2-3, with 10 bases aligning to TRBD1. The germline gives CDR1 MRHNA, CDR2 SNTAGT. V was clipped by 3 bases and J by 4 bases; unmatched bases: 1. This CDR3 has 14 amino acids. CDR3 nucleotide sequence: TGTGCCAGCAGTGAAGGACAGGGGGCAGATACGCAGTATTTT. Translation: CASSEGQGADTQYF.

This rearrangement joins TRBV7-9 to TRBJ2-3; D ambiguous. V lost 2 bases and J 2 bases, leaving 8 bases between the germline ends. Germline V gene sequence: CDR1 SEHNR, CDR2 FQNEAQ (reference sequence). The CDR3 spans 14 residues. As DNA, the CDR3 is TGTGCCAGCAGCTTATCTTTAGCCACAGATACGCAGTATTTT. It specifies CASSLSLATDTQYF.

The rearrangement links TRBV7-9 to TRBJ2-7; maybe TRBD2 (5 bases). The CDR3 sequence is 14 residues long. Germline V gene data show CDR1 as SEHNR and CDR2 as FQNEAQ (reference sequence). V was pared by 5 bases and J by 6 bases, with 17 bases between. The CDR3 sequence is CASSLIGSMSEQYF. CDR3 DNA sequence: TGTGCCAGCAGCCTAATAGGGAGTATGAGCGAGCAGTACTTC.

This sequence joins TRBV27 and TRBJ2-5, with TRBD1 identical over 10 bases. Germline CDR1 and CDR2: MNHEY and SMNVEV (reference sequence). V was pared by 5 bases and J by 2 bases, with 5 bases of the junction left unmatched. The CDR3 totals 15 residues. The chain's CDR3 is CASSLGTGEQETQYF. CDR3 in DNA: TGTGCCAGCAGTCTAGGGACAGGGGAGCAAGAGACCCAGTACTTC.